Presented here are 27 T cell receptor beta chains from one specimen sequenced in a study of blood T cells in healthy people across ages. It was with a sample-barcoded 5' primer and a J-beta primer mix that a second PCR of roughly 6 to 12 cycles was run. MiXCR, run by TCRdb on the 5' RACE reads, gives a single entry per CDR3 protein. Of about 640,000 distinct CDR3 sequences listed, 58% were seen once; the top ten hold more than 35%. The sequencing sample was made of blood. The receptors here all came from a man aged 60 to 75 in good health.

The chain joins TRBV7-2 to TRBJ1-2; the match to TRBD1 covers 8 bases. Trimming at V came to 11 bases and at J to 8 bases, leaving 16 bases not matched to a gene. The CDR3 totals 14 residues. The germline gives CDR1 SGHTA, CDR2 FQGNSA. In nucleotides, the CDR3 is TGTGCCTACCTCGAGGGAGACAGGGGTTTGGGCTACACCTTC. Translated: CAYLEGDRGLGYTF.

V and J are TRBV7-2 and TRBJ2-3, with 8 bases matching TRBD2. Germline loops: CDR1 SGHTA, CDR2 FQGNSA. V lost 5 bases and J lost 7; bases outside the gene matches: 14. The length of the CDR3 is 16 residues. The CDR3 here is CASSPLGGSGVYTQYF. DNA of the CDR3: TGTGCCAGCAGCCCCCTGGGTGGTAGCGGGGTGTATACGCAGTATTTT.

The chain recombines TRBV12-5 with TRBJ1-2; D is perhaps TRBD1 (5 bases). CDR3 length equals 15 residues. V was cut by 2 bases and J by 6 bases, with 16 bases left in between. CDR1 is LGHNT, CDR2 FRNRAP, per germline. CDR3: CASGLPKSGFHGYTF. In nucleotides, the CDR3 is TGTGCTAGTGGTTTGCCCAAGTCAGGGTTTCATGGCTACACCTTC.

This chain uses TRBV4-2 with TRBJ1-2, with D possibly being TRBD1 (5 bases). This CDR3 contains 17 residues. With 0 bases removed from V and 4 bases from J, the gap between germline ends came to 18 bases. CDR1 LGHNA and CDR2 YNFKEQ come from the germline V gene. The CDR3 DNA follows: TGTGCCAGCAGCCAAGATGGGGCTCCGGGCCGGGGCTATGGCTACACCTTC. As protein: CASSQDGAPGRGYGYTF.

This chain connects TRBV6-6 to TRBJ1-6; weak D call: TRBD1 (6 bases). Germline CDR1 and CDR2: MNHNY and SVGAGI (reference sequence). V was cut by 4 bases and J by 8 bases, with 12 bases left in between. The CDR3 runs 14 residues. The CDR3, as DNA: TGTGCCAGCAGTTCACAGGGTCTGTATTCACCCCTCCACTTT. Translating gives CASSSQGLYSPLHF.

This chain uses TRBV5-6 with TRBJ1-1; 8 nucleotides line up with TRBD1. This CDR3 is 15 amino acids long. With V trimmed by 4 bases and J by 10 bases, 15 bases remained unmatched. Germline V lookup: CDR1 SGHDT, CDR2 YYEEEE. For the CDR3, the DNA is TGTGCCAGCAGCCCGCTGGGACAGGTAGACTCTCGAGCTTTCTTT. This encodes CASSPLGQVDSRAFF.

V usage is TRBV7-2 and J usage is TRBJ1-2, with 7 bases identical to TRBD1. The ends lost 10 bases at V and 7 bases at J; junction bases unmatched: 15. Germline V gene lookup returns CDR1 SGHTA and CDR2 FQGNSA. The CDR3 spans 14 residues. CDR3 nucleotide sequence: TGTGCCACCACAGGGGACAGACAGATTGGTGGCTACACCTTC. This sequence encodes CATTGDRQIGGYTF.

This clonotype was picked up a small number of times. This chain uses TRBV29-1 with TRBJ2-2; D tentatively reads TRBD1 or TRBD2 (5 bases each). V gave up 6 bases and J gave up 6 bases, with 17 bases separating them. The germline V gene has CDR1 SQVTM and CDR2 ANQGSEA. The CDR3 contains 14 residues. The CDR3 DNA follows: TGCAGCGTGGGGGACCCCAGGGCGTCCGGGGAGCTGTTTTTT. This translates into CSVGDPRASGELFF.

The DNA of the CDR3 is TGCAGTGCTGCCGGGACAGGCCTATTTAGCAATCAGCCCCAGCATTTT. Its translation: CSAAGTGLFSNQPQHF. This chain uses TRBV20-1 with TRBJ1-5; 8 bases fit TRBD1. The CDR3 runs to 16 residues. Germline CDR1 DFQATT, CDR2 SNEGSKA (reference sequence). V shed 5 bases, J shed 0 bases, and the junction held 9 bases outside the gene matches.

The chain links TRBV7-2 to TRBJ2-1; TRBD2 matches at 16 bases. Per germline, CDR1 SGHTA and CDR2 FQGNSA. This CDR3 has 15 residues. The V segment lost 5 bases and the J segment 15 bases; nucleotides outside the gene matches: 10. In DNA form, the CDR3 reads TGTGCCAGCAGCGGATCGGGACTAGCGGGGGGGCTTCTGTTCTTC. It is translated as CASSGSGLAGGLLFF.

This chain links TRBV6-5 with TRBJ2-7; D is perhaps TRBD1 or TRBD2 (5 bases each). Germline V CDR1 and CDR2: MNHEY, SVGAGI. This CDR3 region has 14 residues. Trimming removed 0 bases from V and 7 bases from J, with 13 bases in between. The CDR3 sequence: CASSYSGDVTEQYF. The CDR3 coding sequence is TGTGCCAGCAGTTACTCAGGGGACGTTACTGAGCAGTACTTC.

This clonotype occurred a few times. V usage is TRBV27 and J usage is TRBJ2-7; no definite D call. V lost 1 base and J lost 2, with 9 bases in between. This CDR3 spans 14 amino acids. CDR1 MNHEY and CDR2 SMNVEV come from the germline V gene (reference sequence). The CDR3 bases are TGTGCCAGCAGTTTATTGGCAGGTACCTACGAGCAGTACTTC. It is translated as CASSLLAGTYEQYF.

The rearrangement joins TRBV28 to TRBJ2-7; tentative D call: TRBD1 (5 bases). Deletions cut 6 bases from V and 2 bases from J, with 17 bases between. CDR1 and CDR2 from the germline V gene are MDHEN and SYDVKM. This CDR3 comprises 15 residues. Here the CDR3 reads CASSPQRDRTYEQYF. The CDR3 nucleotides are TGTGCCAGCAGCCCTCAAAGAGACAGAACCTACGAGCAGTACTTC.

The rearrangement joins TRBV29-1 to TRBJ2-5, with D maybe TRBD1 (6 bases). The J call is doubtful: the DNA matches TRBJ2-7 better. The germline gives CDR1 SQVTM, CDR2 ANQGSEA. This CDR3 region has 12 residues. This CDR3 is CSVVFGQREQYF. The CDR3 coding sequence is TGCAGCGTTGTCTTTGGACAGCGCGAGCAGTACTTC.

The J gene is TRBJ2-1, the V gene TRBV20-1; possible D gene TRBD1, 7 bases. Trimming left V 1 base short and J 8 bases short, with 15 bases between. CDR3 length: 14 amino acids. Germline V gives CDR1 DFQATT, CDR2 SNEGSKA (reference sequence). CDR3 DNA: TGCAGTGCTAGAGTGGCAGGGGGGAGCGATGAGCAGTTCTTC. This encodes CSARVAGGSDEQFF.

The CDR3 here is CASSSLLLAGEITDTQYF. The CDR3 coding sequence is TGTGCCAGCAGCTCGCTCCTCCTAGCGGGGGAGATCACAGATACGCAGTATTTT. The J gene is TRBJ2-3, the V gene TRBV27; 10 bases agree with TRBD2. CDR1 is MNHEY and CDR2 is SMNVEV in the germline V gene (reference sequence). The CDR3 sequence is 18 residues long. The ends lost 6 bases at V and 2 bases at J; junction bases unmatched: 14.

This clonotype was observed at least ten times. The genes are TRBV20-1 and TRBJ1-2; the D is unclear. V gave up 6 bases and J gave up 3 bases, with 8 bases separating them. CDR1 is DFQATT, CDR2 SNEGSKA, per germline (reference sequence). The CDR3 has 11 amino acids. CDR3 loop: CSAYRDYGYTF. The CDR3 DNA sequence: TGCAGTGCCTACAGAGACTATGGCTACACCTTC.

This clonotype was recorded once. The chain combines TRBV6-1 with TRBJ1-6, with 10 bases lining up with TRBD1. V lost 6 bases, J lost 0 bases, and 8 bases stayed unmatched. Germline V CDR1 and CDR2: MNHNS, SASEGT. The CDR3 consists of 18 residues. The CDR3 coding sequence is TGTGCCAGCAGATCCGGGACAGGGGTCAGCTCCTATAATTCACCCCTCCACTTT. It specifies CASRSGTGVSSYNSPLHF.

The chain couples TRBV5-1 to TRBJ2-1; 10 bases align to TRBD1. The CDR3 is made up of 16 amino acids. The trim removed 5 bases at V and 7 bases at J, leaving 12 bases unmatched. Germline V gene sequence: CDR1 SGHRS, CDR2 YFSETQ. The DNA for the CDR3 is TGCGCCAGCAGTCCGGCGGGACAGGGGACTGGGAATGAGCAGTTCTTC. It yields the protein CASSPAGQGTGNEQFF.

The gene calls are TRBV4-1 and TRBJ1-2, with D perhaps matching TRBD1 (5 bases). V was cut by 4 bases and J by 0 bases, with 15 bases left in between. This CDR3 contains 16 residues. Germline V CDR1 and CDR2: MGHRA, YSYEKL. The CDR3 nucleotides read TGCGCCAGCAGCCTTGGAGGCGGGGCTACTAACTATGGCTACACCTTC. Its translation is CASSLGGGATNYGYTF.

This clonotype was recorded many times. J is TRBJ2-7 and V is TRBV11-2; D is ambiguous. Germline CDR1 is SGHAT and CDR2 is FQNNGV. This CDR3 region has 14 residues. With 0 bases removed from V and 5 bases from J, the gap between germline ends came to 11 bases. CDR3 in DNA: TGTGCCAGCAGCTTAGATCCGTTAGGGAACGAGCAGTACTTC. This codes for CASSLDPLGNEQYF.

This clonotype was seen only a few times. CDR3 DNA sequence: TGTGCCTCCTGGGGGCGGATCTACAATGAGCAGTTCTTC. It yields the protein CASWGRIYNEQFF. V is TRBV5-6 and J is TRBJ2-1; TRBD1 might be the D (6 bases). Per germline, CDR1 SGHDT and CDR2 YYEEEE. Trimming took off 10 bases at V and 3 bases at J, with 14 bases between the two ends. The CDR3 extends over 13 amino acids.

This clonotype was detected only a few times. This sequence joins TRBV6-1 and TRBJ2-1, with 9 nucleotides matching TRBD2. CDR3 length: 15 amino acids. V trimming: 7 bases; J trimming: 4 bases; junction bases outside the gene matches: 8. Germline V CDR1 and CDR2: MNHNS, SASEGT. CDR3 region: CASKPAGGRYNEQFF. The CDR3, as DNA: TGTGCCAGCAAGCCAGCGGGGGGACGGTACAATGAGCAGTTCTTC.

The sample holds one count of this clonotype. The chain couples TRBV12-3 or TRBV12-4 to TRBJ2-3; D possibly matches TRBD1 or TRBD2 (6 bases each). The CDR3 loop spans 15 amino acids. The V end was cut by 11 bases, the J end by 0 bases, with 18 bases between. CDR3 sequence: CAGSSGGASTDTQYF. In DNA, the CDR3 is TGTGCCGGTAGTTCCGGGGGCGCTAGCACAGATACGCAGTATTTT.

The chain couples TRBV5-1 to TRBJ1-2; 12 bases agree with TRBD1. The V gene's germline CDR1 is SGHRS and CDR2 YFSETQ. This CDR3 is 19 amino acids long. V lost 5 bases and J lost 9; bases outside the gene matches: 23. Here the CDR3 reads CASRLTPGQGANVASRYTF. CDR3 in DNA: TGCGCCAGCAGATTGACACCGGGACAGGGGGCGAATGTAGCGAGTCGCTACACCTTC.

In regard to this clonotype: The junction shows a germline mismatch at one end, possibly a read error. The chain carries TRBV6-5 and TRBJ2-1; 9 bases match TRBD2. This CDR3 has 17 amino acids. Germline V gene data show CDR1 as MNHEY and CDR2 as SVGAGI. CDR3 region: CPSSSPLGRGGHNEQFF. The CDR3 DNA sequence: TGTCCCAGCAGTTCGCCCCTCGGGCGGGGGGGACACAATGAGCAGTTCTTC.

The CDR3 reads CSARGPSGNEQFF. The CDR3 bases are TGCAGTGCTAGGGGCCCCTCTGGCAATGAGCAGTTCTTC. V usage is TRBV20-1 and J usage is TRBJ2-1; unclear D gene. Trimming removed 3 bases at V and 6 bases at J, with 12 bases between. The CDR3 length is 13 residues. CDR1 and CDR2 from the germline V gene are DFQATT and SNEGSKA (reference sequence).